This TCR beta chain originates from a study of cytomegalovirus exposure and HLA in healthy donors. Broader study findings: As was reported, the classifier diagnosed cytomegalovirus status with high specificity and sensitivity.

Concerning this clone: What it binds is unknown.

The PCR contained 60 Vbeta and 13 Jbeta primers. Assay used: immunoSEQ multiplex PCR; TCRdb lists only in-frame clones, some missing. This sample has 80,000 to 100,000 clones, with roughly 63% found just once. The junction had 16 bases not matched to a gene; V was cut back by 8 bases and J by 1 base. This CDR3 is built from 17 residues. Per the germline V gene, CDR1 is MDHEN and CDR2 is SYDVKM. Material for sequencing was PBMCs. The V call is TRBV28, the J call TRBJ1-2; 7 positions agree with TRBD1. This clonotype was sampled from a woman aged 40 to 50 in good health and CMV-seropositive. The DNA of the CDR3 is TGTGCCAGCGCTCCACATTCCGGGACAGCGGGTAACTATGGCTACACCTTC. It translates to CASAPHSGTAGNYGYTF.